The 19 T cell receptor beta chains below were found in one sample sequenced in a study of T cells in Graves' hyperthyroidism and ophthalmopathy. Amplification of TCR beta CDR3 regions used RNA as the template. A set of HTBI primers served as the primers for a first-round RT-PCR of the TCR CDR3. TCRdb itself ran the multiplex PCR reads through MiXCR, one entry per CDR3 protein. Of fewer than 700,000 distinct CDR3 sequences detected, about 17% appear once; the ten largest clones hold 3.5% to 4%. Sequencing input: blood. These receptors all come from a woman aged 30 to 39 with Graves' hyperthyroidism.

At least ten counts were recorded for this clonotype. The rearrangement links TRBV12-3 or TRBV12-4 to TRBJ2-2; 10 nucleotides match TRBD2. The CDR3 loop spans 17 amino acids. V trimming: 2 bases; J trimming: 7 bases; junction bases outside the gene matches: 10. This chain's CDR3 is CASSLWGLAGEVGELFF. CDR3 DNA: TGTGCCAGCAGTTTATGGGGTCTAGCGGGAGAAGTCGGGGAGCTGTTTTTT.

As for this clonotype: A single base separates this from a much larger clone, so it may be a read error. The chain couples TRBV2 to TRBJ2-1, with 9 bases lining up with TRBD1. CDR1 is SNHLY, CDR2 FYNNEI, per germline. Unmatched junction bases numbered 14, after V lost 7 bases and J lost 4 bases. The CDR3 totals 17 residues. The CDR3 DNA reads TGTGCCAGCACGGACAGGGGCCAACACCGAGATTACAATGAGCAGTTCTTC. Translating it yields CASTDRGQHRDYNEQFF. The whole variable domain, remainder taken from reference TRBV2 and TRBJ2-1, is EPEVTQTPSHQVTQMGQEVILRCVPISNHLYFYWYRQILGQKVEFLVSFYNNEISEKSEIFDDQFSVERPDGSNFTLKIRSTKLEDSAMYFCASTDRGQHRDYNEQFFGPGTRLTVL.

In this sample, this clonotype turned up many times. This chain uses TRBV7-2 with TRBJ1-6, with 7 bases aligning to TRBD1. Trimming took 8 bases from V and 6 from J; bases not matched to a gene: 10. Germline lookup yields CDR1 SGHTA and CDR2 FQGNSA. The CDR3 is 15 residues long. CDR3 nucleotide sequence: TGTGCCAGCGACTGGACAGGACCTAGTAATTCACCCCTCCACTTT. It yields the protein CASDWTGPSNSPLHF.

The chain's CDR3 is CASSQSRTNTEAFF. Here the CDR3 DNA reads TGCGCCAGCAGCCAAAGTCGGACGAACACTGAAGCTTTCTTT. V gene TRBV4-1 combines with J gene TRBJ1-1; D unresolved. The V gene's germline CDR1 is MGHRA and CDR2 YSYEKL. V lost 2 bases to trimming and J lost 1 base, with 8 bases between them. There are 14 residues in the CDR3.

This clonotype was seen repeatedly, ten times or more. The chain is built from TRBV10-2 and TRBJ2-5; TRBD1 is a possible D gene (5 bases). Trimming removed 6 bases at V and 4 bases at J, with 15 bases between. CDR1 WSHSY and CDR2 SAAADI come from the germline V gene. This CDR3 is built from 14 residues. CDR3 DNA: TGCGCCAGCAGCCTGGGGCGAACCACAGAGACCCAGTACTTC. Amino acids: CASSLGRTTETQYF.

In DNA, the CDR3 is TGCAGTGCAACACAGGGGGCGAGGACAGATACGCAGTATTTT. This gives the protein CSATQGARTDTQYF. The V call is TRBV20-1, the J call TRBJ2-3, with 9 bases that match TRBD1. Germline-derived CDR1 and CDR2 are DFQATT and SNEGSKA (reference sequence). The CDR3 length is 14 residues. Trimming removed 6 bases from V and 3 bases from J; junction bases left unmatched: 7.

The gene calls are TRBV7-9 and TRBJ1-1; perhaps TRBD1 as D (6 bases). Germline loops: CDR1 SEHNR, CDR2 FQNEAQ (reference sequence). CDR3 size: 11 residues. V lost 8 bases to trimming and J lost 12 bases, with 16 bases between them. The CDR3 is CASGGAPRSFF. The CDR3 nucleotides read TGTGCCAGCGGGGGGGCTCCCCGCTCTTTCTTT.

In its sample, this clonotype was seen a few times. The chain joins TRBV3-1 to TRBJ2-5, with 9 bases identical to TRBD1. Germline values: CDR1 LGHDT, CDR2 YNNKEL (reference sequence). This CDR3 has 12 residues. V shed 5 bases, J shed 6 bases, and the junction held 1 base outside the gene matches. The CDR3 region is CASSNRGQTQYF. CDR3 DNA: TGTGCCAGCAGCAACAGGGGGCAGACCCAGTACTTC.

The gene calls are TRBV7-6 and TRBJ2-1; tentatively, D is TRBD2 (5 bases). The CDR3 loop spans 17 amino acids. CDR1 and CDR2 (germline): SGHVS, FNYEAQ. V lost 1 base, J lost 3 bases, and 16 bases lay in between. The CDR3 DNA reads TGTGCCAGCAGCTTAGATCTAGTGGGAGCACGCTACAATGAGCAGTTCTTC. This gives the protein CASSLDLVGARYNEQFF.

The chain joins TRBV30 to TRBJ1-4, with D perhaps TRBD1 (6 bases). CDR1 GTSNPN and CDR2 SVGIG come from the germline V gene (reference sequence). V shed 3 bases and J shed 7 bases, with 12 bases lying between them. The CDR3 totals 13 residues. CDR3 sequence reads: CAWSSGGREKLFF. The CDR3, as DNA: TGTGCCTGGAGCTCCGGGGGGCGTGAAAAACTGTTTTTT.

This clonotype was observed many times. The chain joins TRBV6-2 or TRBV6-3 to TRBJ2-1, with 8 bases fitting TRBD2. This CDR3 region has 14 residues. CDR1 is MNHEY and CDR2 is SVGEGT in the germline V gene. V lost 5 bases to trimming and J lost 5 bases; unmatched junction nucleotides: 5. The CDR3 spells CASSRTSLNNEQFF. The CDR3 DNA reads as TGTGCCAGCAGTAGGACTAGCCTCAACAATGAGCAGTTCTTC.

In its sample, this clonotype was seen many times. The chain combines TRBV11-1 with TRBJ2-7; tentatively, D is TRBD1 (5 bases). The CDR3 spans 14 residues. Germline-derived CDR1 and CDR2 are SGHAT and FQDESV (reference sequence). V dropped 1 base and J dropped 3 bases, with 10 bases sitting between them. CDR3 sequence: CASSLEGDHYEQYF. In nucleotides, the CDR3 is TGTGCCAGCAGCTTAGAAGGGGATCACTACGAGCAGTACTTC.

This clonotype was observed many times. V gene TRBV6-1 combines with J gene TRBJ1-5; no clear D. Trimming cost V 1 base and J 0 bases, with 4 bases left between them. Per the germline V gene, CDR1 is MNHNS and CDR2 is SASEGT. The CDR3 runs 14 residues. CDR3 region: CASSEGSSNQPQHF. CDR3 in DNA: TGTGCCAGCAGTGAAGGCAGTAGCAATCAGCCCCAGCATTTT.

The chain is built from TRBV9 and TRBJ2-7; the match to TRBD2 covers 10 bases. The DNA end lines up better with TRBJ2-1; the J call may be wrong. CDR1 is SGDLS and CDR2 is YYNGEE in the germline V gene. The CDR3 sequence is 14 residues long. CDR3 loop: CASSVEREGYEQFF. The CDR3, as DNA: TGTGCCAGCAGCGTTGAGCGGGAGGGATACGAGCAGTTCTTC.

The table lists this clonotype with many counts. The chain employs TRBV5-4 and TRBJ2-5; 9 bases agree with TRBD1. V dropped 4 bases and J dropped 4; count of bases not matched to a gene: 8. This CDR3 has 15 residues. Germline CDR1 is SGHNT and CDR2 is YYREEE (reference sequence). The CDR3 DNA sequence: TGTGCCAGCAGCGTACCTCCGGGACAGGGAGAGACCCAGTACTTC. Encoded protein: CASSVPPGQGETQYF. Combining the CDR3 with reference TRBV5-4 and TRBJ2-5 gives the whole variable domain ETGVTQSPTHLIKTRGQQVTLRCSSQSGHNTVSWYQQALGQGPQFIFQYYREEENGRGNFPPRFSGLQFPNYSSELNVNALELDDSALYLCASSVPPGQGETQYFGPGTRLLVL.

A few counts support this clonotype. Here the CDR3 reads CASSGGKGEKLFF. CDR3 bases: TGTGCCAGCAGCGGAGGCAAGGGGGAAAAACTGTTTTTT. The V call is TRBV9, the J call TRBJ1-4; tentative D call: TRBD1 (5 bases). Germline V lookup: CDR1 SGDLS, CDR2 YYNGEE. V gave up 3 bases and J gave up 8 bases, with 11 bases separating them. This CDR3 has 13 residues.

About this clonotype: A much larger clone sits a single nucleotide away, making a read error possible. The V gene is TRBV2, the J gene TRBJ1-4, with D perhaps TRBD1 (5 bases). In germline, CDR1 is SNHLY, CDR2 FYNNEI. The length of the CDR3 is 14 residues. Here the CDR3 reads CASRRLPGNEELFF. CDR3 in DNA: TGTGCCAGCAGGAGGCTTCCAGGGAATGAAGAACTGTTTTTT.

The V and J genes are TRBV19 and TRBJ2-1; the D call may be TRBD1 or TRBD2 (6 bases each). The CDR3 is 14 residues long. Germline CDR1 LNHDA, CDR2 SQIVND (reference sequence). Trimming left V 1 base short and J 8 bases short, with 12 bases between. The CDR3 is CASSIGEEGDEQFF. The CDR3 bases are TGTGCCAGTAGTATAGGGGAGGAGGGGGATGAGCAGTTCTTC.

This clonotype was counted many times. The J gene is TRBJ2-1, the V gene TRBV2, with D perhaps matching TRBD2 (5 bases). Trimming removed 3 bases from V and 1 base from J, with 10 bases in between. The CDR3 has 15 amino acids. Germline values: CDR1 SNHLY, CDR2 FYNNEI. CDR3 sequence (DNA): TGTGCCAGCAGTGACATGCCGGGGTCCTACAATGAGCAGTTCTTC. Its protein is CASSDMPGSYNEQFF.